These 18 T cell receptor beta chains share one sample of origin, sequenced in a study of T cell responses to AZD1222 COVID-19 vaccine (TCRdb year 2021). The sample's time point label, in plain terms: baseline before first vaccination. Sample treatment or condition, as interpreted from the label and publication: meningococcal conjugate vaccine given as trial control. The protocol used for the library was the immunoSEQ multiplex PCR assay. Imported from immuneACCESS, the table was reduced by TCRdb to in-frame sequences with V and J called. These copies leave out some clones; in studies compared against another copy, an unresolved V gene accounts for under half, and the cause of the remainder is not known. Here the sample has 100,000 to 110,000 clones; about 87% occur a single time. 4% to 4.5% of the sample goes to the ten largest clones. Sequenced here: peripheral blood, sampled on day 0 of MenACWY control vaccination. These receptors were taken from an adult in good health.

CDR3 DNA: TGTGCCAGTGGGGACGGGACTAACACTGAAGCTTTCTTT. It translates to CASGDGTNTEAFF. J is TRBJ1-1 and V is TRBV19; D is perhaps TRBD1 (5 bases). Germline-derived CDR1 and CDR2 are LNHDA and SQIVND (reference sequence). CDR3 length: 13 residues. Trimming shortened V by 8 bases and J by 2 bases, and 12 bases separated the two germline ends.

V gene TRBV7-9 combines with J gene TRBJ2-7; 10 positions agree with TRBD1. The germline CDR1 and CDR2 sequences are SEHNR and FQNEAQ (reference sequence). J was trimmed by 7 bases and V by 4 bases; bases with no gene match: 10. CDR3 length equals 15 residues. The CDR3 here is CASSSPRDRGQEQYF. The CDR3 DNA sequence: TGTGCCAGCAGCTCCCCCCGGGACAGGGGTCAGGAGCAGTACTTC. The entire variable domain, with the rest obtained from reference TRBV7-9 and TRBJ2-7, is as follows: DTGVSQNPRHKITKRGQNVTFRCDPISEHNRLYWYRQTLGQGPEFLTYFQNEAQLEKSRLLSDRFSAERPKGSFSTLEIQRTEQGDSAMYLCASSSPRDRGQEQYFGPGTRLTVT.

The chain recombines TRBV5-5 with TRBJ2-1; tentative D call: TRBD1 (8 bases). Germline V lookup: CDR1 SGHKS, CDR2 YYEKEE (reference sequence). V was trimmed by 1 base and J by 5 bases, leaving 22 bases between them. The CDR3 loop spans 18 amino acids. The CDR3 bases are TGTGCCAGCAGCTTGCGACTTCCTGGACAGGGAGGGAACAATGAGCAGTTCTTC. It is translated as CASSLRLPGQGGNNEQFF.

This chain joins TRBV29-1 and TRBJ2-1; 9 bases map to TRBD2. CDR1 SQVTM and CDR2 ANQGSEA come from the germline V gene. CDR3 size: 15 residues. With V trimmed by 7 bases and J by 2 bases, 9 bases remained unmatched. The CDR3 loop reads CSARVSGSPYNEQFF. The CDR3 region has the DNA TGCAGCGCAAGAGTTAGCGGGAGTCCCTACAATGAGCAGTTCTTC.

The chain is built from TRBV4-3 and TRBJ1-2; TRBD1 agrees at 8 bases. The CDR3 is 16 amino acids. The germline V gene has CDR1 LGHNA and CDR2 YSLEER. After removal of 4 bases from V and 4 bases from J, the junction contained 11 bases not matched to a gene. The CDR3 protein is CASSPHQGARGYGYTF. In DNA, the CDR3 is TGCGCCAGCAGCCCCCACCAGGGGGCGCGGGGCTATGGCTACACCTTC.

This sequence joins TRBV7-9 and TRBJ2-2; tentatively, D is TRBD2 (6 bases). The CDR3 runs to 13 residues. The germline V and J ends were trimmed by 5 bases and 7 bases, with 11 bases remaining between them. The germline gives CDR1 SEHNR, CDR2 FQNEAQ (reference sequence). The CDR3 bases are TGTGCCAGCAGCGAGCAGGGAGGCGGGGAGCTGTTTTTT. Translating gives CASSEQGGGELFF.

This chain uses TRBV6-2 or TRBV6-3 with TRBJ2-3, with TRBD2 matching 8 bases. J was trimmed by 6 bases and V by 4 bases; bases with no gene match: 12. Germline values: CDR1 MNHEY, CDR2 SVGEGT. The CDR3 has 16 residues. The CDR3 region has the DNA TGTGCCAGCAGTTTCCACCCGGGACTAGTATCGGATACGCAGTATTTT. Translation gives CASSFHPGLVSDTQYF.

This clone was observed a single time. V and J are TRBV28 and TRBJ1-1; no definite D call. V lost 6 bases to trimming and J lost 4 bases, with 9 bases between them. This CDR3 has 12 residues. CDR1 and CDR2 (germline): MDHEN, SYDVKM. CDR3 sequence: CASRGSGTEAFF. CDR3 in DNA: TGTGCCAGCAGGGGCTCGGGCACTGAAGCTTTCTTT.

This chain uses TRBV7-2 with TRBJ1-3; possibly TRBD1 for D (6 bases). This CDR3 has 15 residues. The ends were cut back, 0 bases at V and 2 bases at J, with 8 bases in the middle. The germline V gene encodes CDR1 SGHTA and CDR2 FQGNSA. CDR3 DNA sequence: TGTGCCAGCAGCTTAGCGGGGGCGCCTGGAAACACCATATATTTT. This translates into CASSLAGAPGNTIYF.

V usage is TRBV5-4 and J usage is TRBJ2-7, with no clear D. The CDR3 contains 14 residues. Trimming left V 3 bases short and J 7 bases short, with 17 bases between. Germline V gives CDR1 SGHNT, CDR2 YYREEE (reference sequence). CDR3 nucleotide sequence: TGTGCCAGCAGCTCTCTTAGGGCACCCCGAGAGCAGTACTTC. Translating gives CASSSLRAPREQYF.

CDR3 protein: CASSVSLSYEQYF. DNA of the CDR3: TGTGCCAGTAGTGTCAGCCTCTCCTACGAGCAGTACTTC. The gene calls are TRBV19 and TRBJ2-7; D is uncertain. The CDR3 sequence is 13 residues long. Trimming took off 5 bases at V and 0 bases at J, with 8 bases between the two ends. Germline V gives CDR1 LNHDA, CDR2 SQIVND (reference sequence).

V and J are TRBV7-7 and TRBJ2-5; D remains unclear. Germline CDR1 SSHAT, CDR2 FNYEAQ (reference sequence). V lost 4 bases to trimming and J lost 5 bases, with 11 bases between them. The CDR3 sequence is 13 residues long. The CDR3 protein is CASSSQRLETQYF. The CDR3 DNA is TGTGCCAGCAGCTCTCAACGACTGGAGACCCAGTACTTC. Drawing the rest from reference TRBV7-7 and TRBJ2-5, the complete variable domain is GAGVSQSPRYKVTKRGQDVTLRCDPISSHATLYWYQQALGQGPEFLTYFNYEAQPDKSGLPSDRFSAERPEGSISTLTIQRTEQRDSAMYRCASSSQRLETQYFGPGTRLLVL.

This sequence joins TRBV19 and TRBJ1-5; perhaps TRBD1 as D (6 bases). V was shortened by 8 bases and J by 3 bases, with 14 bases between the two germline ends. CDR1 LNHDA and CDR2 SQIVND come from the germline V gene (reference sequence). The length of the CDR3 is 14 residues. CDR3 amino acids: CASEHGQNNQPQHF. CDR3 coding DNA: TGTGCCAGTGAACATGGACAGAACAATCAGCCCCAGCATTTT.

This chain joins TRBV7-8 and TRBJ1-5, with D hard to call. CDR3 length equals 15 residues. With 0 bases removed from V and 1 base from J, the gap between germline ends came to 7 bases. Germline CDR1 is SGHVS and CDR2 is FQNEAQ. The CDR3 spells CASSLARVSNQPQHF. Here the CDR3 DNA reads TGTGCCAGCAGCTTAGCTAGGGTGAGCAATCAGCCCCAGCATTTT.

The chain's CDR3 is CASSREGGGNTIYF. The CDR3 DNA reads as TGTGCCAGCTCACGGGAAGGAGGAGGAAACACCATATATTTT. V and J are TRBV18 and TRBJ1-3; no definite D call. Trimming shortened V by 4 bases and J by 4 bases, and 11 bases separated the two germline ends. CDR1 KGHSH and CDR2 LQKENI come from the germline V gene. The CDR3 covers 14 residues.

This chain uses TRBV12-3 or TRBV12-4 with TRBJ2-1; D is undetermined. This CDR3 comprises 13 residues. V was trimmed by 5 bases and J by 4 bases, leaving 9 bases between them. The CDR3 nucleotides read TGTGCCAGCAGTGCGGCGGAATACAATGAGCAGTTCTTC. Amino acids: CASSAAEYNEQFF.

The rearrangement joins TRBV5-1 to TRBJ1-1; 7 positions match TRBD1. Germline values: CDR1 SGHRS, CDR2 YFSETQ. Unmatched junction bases numbered 11, after V lost 9 bases and J lost 0 bases. This CDR3 is built from 15 residues. This CDR3 reads CATKQGFPVNTEAFF. The CDR3 coding sequence is TGCGCCACCAAACAGGGGTTCCCAGTGAACACTGAAGCTTTCTTT.

The chain employs TRBV4-3 and TRBJ2-3; TRBD2 matches at 9 bases. V lost 2 bases and J lost 4; bases outside the gene matches: 7. The CDR3 length is 16 residues. The germline V gene encodes CDR1 LGHNA and CDR2 YSLEER. The CDR3, as DNA: TGCGCCAGCAGCCAAAATAGCGGGAGTACGGCAGATACGCAGTATTTT. This gives the protein CASSQNSGSTADTQYF.